This entry lists 15 T cell receptor beta chains sequenced from one sample in a study of early T cells in non-severe SARS-CoV-2 infection. TCRdb ran MiXCR on the 5' RACE reads and lists one entry per CDR3 protein. Seen here are about 69,000 distinct CDR3 sequences, around a tenth observed once, and the top ten hold 5.9%. Material for sequencing was whole blood. The receptors were sampled from an adult who was a healthcare worker with PCR-confirmed SARS-CoV-2 infection or an uninfected control (not recorded which).

The chain carries TRBV6-2 or TRBV6-3 and TRBJ2-3; D ambiguous. Trimming cost V 0 bases and J 5 bases, with 6 bases left between them. The CDR3 extends over 13 amino acids. The germline CDR1 and CDR2 sequences are MNHEY and SVGEGT. CDR3 region: CASSYSFGDTQYF. The CDR3 bases are TGTGCCAGCAGTTACTCGTTCGGAGATACGCAGTATTTT.

V is TRBV6-6 and J is TRBJ2-1; 11 bases are shared with TRBD1. The trim removed 6 bases at V and 7 bases at J, leaving 8 bases unmatched. There are 15 residues in the CDR3. The V gene's germline CDR1 is MNHNY and CDR2 SVGAGI (reference sequence). CDR3: CASSQGQGAVNEQFF. The CDR3 DNA reads TGTGCCAGCAGCCAAGGACAGGGGGCAGTGAATGAGCAGTTCTTC.

In this sample, this clonotype turned up many times. V is TRBV27 and J is TRBJ1-2, with TRBD1 matching 8 bases. V trimming: 5 bases; J trimming: 6 bases; junction bases outside the gene matches: 5. The CDR3 consists of 13 residues. Looked up from germline, CDR1 is MNHEY and CDR2 is SMNVEV (reference sequence). DNA of the CDR3: TGTGCCAGCAGTCTACAGGGGGAGCATGGCTACACCTTC. Protein sequence: CASSLQGEHGYTF.

A few counts support this clonotype. This chain links TRBV5-5 with TRBJ2-3; the D is unclear. The CDR3 is 15 residues long. Germline assignment: CDR1 SGHKS and CDR2 YYEKEE (reference sequence). V was cut by 0 bases and J by 4 bases, with 12 bases left in between. The CDR3 sequence is CASSLEPQVPDTQYF. DNA for the CDR3: TGTGCCAGCAGCTTGGAGCCCCAGGTACCAGATACGCAGTATTTT. The variable domain in full, completed from reference TRBV5-5 and TRBJ2-3, reads DAGVTQSPTHLIKTRGQQVTLRCSPISGHKSVSWYQQVLGQGPQFIFQYYEKEERGRGNFPDRFSARQFPNYSSELNVNALLLGDSALYLCASSLEPQVPDTQYFGPGTRLTVL.

As concerns this clonotype: A single base separates this from a much larger clone, so it may be a read error. The CDR3 bases are TGCGCCAGCAGCCAGTCTGCGGGGACAAGGATTGAGCAGTACTTC. It yields the protein CASSQSAGTRIEQYF. The rearrangement joins TRBV4-3 to TRBJ2-7, with D perhaps assigned TRBD1 or TRBD2 (6 bases each). CDR1 LGHNA and CDR2 YSLEER come from the germline V gene. Trimming stripped 3 bases from V and 7 bases from J, with 19 bases between. The CDR3 has 15 residues.

This clonotype appeared many times. CDR3 coding DNA: TGTGCCAGCAGCCAGGACCTGAGGAACTACGAGCAGTACTTC. Its translation is CASSQDLRNYEQYF. The chain joins TRBV3-1 to TRBJ2-7; D call uncertain. V was shortened by 3 bases and J by 3 bases, with 12 bases between the two germline ends. This CDR3 region has 14 residues. CDR1 LGHDT and CDR2 YNNKEL come from the germline V gene (reference sequence).

This clonotype was seen many times. This chain links TRBV5-1 with TRBJ2-7; 8 bases line up with TRBD1. The ends lost 3 bases at V and 3 bases at J; junction bases unmatched: 11. The CDR3 sequence is 16 residues long. Germline CDR1 is SGHRS and CDR2 is YFSETQ. The CDR3 spells CASSSGQGGKYYEQYF. The CDR3 region has the DNA TGCGCCAGCAGCTCAGGACAGGGCGGTAAATACTACGAGCAGTACTTC.

This sequence joins TRBV5-6 and TRBJ2-3, with D hard to call. Germline V gene lookup returns CDR1 SGHDT and CDR2 YYEEEE. The V end was cut by 0 bases, the J end by 1 base, with 9 bases between. The CDR3 is 15 amino acids. CDR3 nucleotides: TGTGCCAGCAGCTTGGAGGAAGTCGGCACAGATACGCAGTATTTT. Translated, it gives CASSLEEVGTDTQYF.

The genes are TRBV13 and TRBJ2-2, with 10 bases aligning to TRBD1. CDR3 length: 18 residues. In germline, CDR1 is PRHDT, CDR2 FYEKMQ (reference sequence). V was clipped by 5 bases and J by 2 bases; unmatched bases: 11. CDR3 region: CASSTLTGGTENTGELFF. CDR3 in DNA: TGTGCCAGCAGCACTCTGACAGGGGGCACAGAAAACACCGGGGAGCTGTTTTTT.

This clonotype was picked up a small number of times. J is TRBJ1-1 and V is TRBV24-1; no clear D. V lost 5 bases and J 1 base, leaving 4 bases between the germline ends. This CDR3 has 12 residues. The V gene's germline CDR1 is KGHDR and CDR2 SFDVKD. The CDR3 region has the DNA TGTGCCACCAGTGGGGGGAACACTGAAGCTTTCTTT. It translates to CATSGGNTEAFF.

The rearrangement links TRBV7-9 to TRBJ2-2, with 8 bases matching TRBD2. The CDR3 has 17 amino acids. Per the germline V gene, CDR1 is SEHNR and CDR2 is FQNEAQ (reference sequence). V lost 4 bases and J lost 2; bases outside the gene matches: 9. The CDR3: CASSSTPGGANTGELFF. DNA for the CDR3: TGTGCCAGCAGCTCAACTCCCGGGGGGGCTAACACCGGGGAGCTGTTTTTT. The full variable domain, rest sourced from reference TRBV7-9 and TRBJ2-2, is DTGVSQNPRHKITKRGQNVTFRCDPISEHNRLYWYRQTLGQGPEFLTYFQNEAQLEKSRLLSDRFSAERPKGSFSTLEIQRTEQGDSAMYLCASSSTPGGANTGELFFGEGSRLTVL.

This clonotype was observed at least ten times. The V and J genes are TRBV7-3 and TRBJ1-1, with D possibly matching TRBD1 (5 bases). From germline, CDR1 is SGHTA and CDR2 FQGTGA. Trimming shortened V by 7 bases and J by 3 bases, and 15 bases separated the two germline ends. The CDR3 length is 14 residues. CDR3 region: CASKFGAEYTEAFF. CDR3 nucleotide sequence: TGTGCCAGCAAATTTGGGGCGGAATACACTGAAGCTTTCTTT.

This clonotype came up many times. The rearrangement joins TRBV21-1 to TRBJ1-2; the D call TRBD1 from the table was never checked on the DNA. TRBV21-1 is termed a pseudogene. There are 12 residues in the CDR3. The CDR3 sequence is CASSKGGRGYTF. The CDR3 DNA reads as TGTGCCAGCAGCAAAGGGGGGCGCGGCTACACCTTC.

This clonotype was counted many times. The gene calls are TRBV27 and TRBJ2-2; TRBD1 agrees at 7 bases. CDR1 MNHEY and CDR2 SMNVEV come from the germline V gene (reference sequence). J lost 4 bases, V lost 1 base, and 6 bases had no gene match. This CDR3 has 16 amino acids. The CDR3 spells CASSLLRAGGTGELFF. The DNA of the CDR3 is TGTGCCAGCAGTTTATTGAGGGCAGGGGGCACCGGGGAGCTGTTTTTT.

The chain has TRBV10-1 and TRBJ1-6; D gene ambiguous. V shed 9 bases and J shed 7 bases, with 16 bases lying between them. Germline V CDR1 and CDR2: WNHNN, SYGVQD (reference sequence). The CDR3 length is 14 residues. DNA for the CDR3: TGCGCCAGTCCTCAGATTCGTCGGAATTCACCCCTCCACTTT. Its translation: CASPQIRRNSPLHF.